Shown below are 25 T cell receptor beta chains from a single sample sequenced in a study of T-cell memory formation after mild COVID-19. From the 5' RACE reads, TCRdb called clonotypes with MiXCR, one entry per CDR3 protein. The data contain over 120,000 distinct CDR3 sequences, about 23% of them singletons. Sequencing was performed on PBMCs or a T cell subset sorted from them (not recorded which). All receptors derive from an adult woman who had mild COVID-19 (a few samples of this study predate the infection). Cell type and time point are not known.

The J gene is TRBJ1-4, the V gene TRBV7-9; 12 bases are a match to TRBD1. Germline V lookup: CDR1 SEHNR, CDR2 FQNEAQ (reference sequence). V shed 0 bases and J 8 bases; nucleotides not matched to a gene: 4. This CDR3 is built from 16 residues. CDR3 bases: TGTGCCAGCAGCTTAGCGGGACAGGGGGCAGGCGAAAAACTGTTTTTT. Encoded protein: CASSLAGQGAGEKLFF. The entire variable domain, with the rest obtained from reference TRBV7-9 and TRBJ1-4, is as follows: DTGVSQNPRHKITKRGQNVTFRCDPISEHNRLYWYRQTLGQGPEFLTYFQNEAQLEKSRLLSDRFSAERPKGSFSTLEIQRTEQGDSAMYLCASSLAGQGAGEKLFFGSGTQLSVL.

This chain connects TRBV3-1 to TRBJ2-5; D perhaps matches TRBD1 (5 bases). The CDR3 loop spans 15 amino acids. The germline CDR1 and CDR2 sequences are LGHDT and YNNKEL (reference sequence). V was shortened by 0 bases and J by 2 bases, with 10 bases between the two germline ends. CDR3 residues: CASSQDGAVQETQYF. CDR3 nucleotides: TGTGCCAGCAGCCAAGATGGGGCAGTTCAAGAGACCCAGTACTTC.

This clonotype was seen ten or more times. The chain joins TRBV11-3 to TRBJ2-3; 7 bases map to TRBD1. Germline V gives CDR1 SGHNT, CDR2 YENEEA. Trimming took 5 bases from V and 0 from J; bases not matched to a gene: 5. CDR3 length equals 15 residues. The CDR3 loop is CASSLGDSSTDTQYF. CDR3 DNA: TGTGCCAGCAGCCTTGGGGACAGCAGCACAGATACGCAGTATTTT.

This clonotype occurred a few times. The chain is built from TRBV9 and TRBJ1-1, with D possibly matching TRBD1 (5 bases). This CDR3 has 13 amino acids. V was shortened by 8 bases and J by 2 bases, with 13 bases between the two germline ends. Germline CDR1 and CDR2: SGDLS and YYNGEE. This CDR3 reads CASGAALNTEAFF. DNA of the CDR3: TGTGCCAGTGGGGCGGCCCTCAACACTGAAGCTTTCTTT.

This sequence joins TRBV7-9 and TRBJ2-1; 11 bases are a match to TRBD2. CDR3 length: 14 amino acids. Germline V gene sequence: CDR1 SEHNR, CDR2 FQNEAQ (reference sequence). Trimming took 3 bases from V and 10 from J; bases not matched to a gene: 5. Written as DNA, the CDR3 is TGTGCCAGCAGCTTTAGCGGGAGGGCCGGGGAGCAGTTCTTC. This gives the protein CASSFSGRAGEQFF.

The table lists this clonotype with a few counts. The V call is TRBV12-3 or TRBV12-4, the J call TRBJ1-1, with D unresolved. The CDR3 has 11 residues. V was trimmed by 8 bases and J by 0 bases, leaving 4 bases between them. This CDR3 reads CASYMNTEAFF. The CDR3 DNA is TGTGCCAGCTACATGAACACTGAAGCTTTCTTT.

The chain couples TRBV6-5 to TRBJ2-1; TRBD1 agrees at 7 bases. CDR1 and CDR2 (germline): MNHEY, SVGAGI. This CDR3 is built from 13 residues. J was trimmed by 0 bases and V by 8 bases; bases with no gene match: 1. Here the CDR3 DNA reads TGTGCCAGCCGGGACAGCTCCTACAATGAGCAGTTCTTC. Translation gives CASRDSSYNEQFF.

This clonotype has only a few counts. The chain joins TRBV7-8 to TRBJ1-1, with 7 bases identical to TRBD1. The CDR3 is made up of 15 amino acids. After removal of 5 bases from V and 6 bases from J, the junction contained 12 bases not matched to a gene. Looked up from germline, CDR1 is SGHVS and CDR2 is FQNEAQ. This CDR3 is CASSEWTGLHPEAFF. As DNA, the CDR3 is TGTGCCAGCAGCGAATGGACAGGTTTACACCCTGAAGCTTTCTTT.

V usage is TRBV6-5 and J usage is TRBJ1-1, with TRBD1 as a possible D gene (5 bases). The CDR3 spans 16 residues. CDR1 is MNHEY and CDR2 is SVGAGI in the germline V gene. Here the CDR3 reads CAKALRDGRMNTEAFF. CDR3 bases: TGTGCAAAGGCCCTGCGGGACGGAAGAATGAACACTGAAGCTTTCTTT.

A few counts support this clonotype. The chain is built from TRBV15 and TRBJ2-7; no definite D call. The length of the CDR3 is 13 residues. V was trimmed by 1 base and J by 6 bases, leaving 10 bases between them. Germline CDR1 reads LNHNV; CDR2 reads YYDKDF (reference sequence). CDR3 in amino acids: CATSRVVGSEQYF. The CDR3 DNA sequence: TGTGCCACCAGCAGAGTAGTAGGATCCGAGCAGTACTTC.

The chain links TRBV12-3 or TRBV12-4 to TRBJ1-1, with D unclear. The V gene lost 5 bases and the J gene lost 0 bases, with 7 bases spanning the gap. CDR3 length: 13 residues. The DNA of the CDR3 is TGTGCCAGCAGTCCCAGGTTGAACACTGAAGCTTTCTTT. It yields the protein CASSPRLNTEAFF.

This clonotype was detected only a few times. The chain combines TRBV7-9 with TRBJ1-2; D unclear. The CDR3 is 12 amino acids. CDR1 is SEHNR, CDR2 FQNEAQ, per germline (reference sequence). V was pared by 1 base and J by 4 bases, with 4 bases between. The CDR3 region is CASSLDSYGYTF. As DNA, the CDR3 is TGTGCCAGCAGCTTAGACAGCTATGGCTACACCTTC.

The genes are TRBV20-1 and TRBJ2-7; D is unresolved. Trimming took 4 bases from V and 4 from J, leaving 17 bases between them. Per germline, CDR1 DFQATT and CDR2 SNEGSKA (reference sequence). The CDR3 consists of 14 residues. Here the CDR3 reads CSAKPLDSMYEQYF. CDR3 sequence (DNA): TGCAGTGCTAAACCGCTAGATTCAATGTACGAGCAGTACTTC.

This clonotype was observed a few times. The V call is TRBV5-6, the J call TRBJ1-1; D gene ambiguous. CDR3 length: 13 residues. Germline CDR1 and CDR2: SGHDT and YYEEEE. Trimming pared 5 bases from V and 1 base from J, leaving 9 bases between. The CDR3 spells CASSSLANTEAFF. The CDR3 DNA reads as TGTGCCAGCAGTTCTTTGGCGAACACTGAAGCTTTCTTT.

Only a few counts were recorded for this clonotype. V gene TRBV5-6 combines with J gene TRBJ2-7, with D perhaps being TRBD1 or TRBD2 (6 bases each). The CDR3 loop spans 16 amino acids. Trimming removed 6 bases at V and 0 bases at J, with 19 bases between. CDR1 is SGHDT, CDR2 YYEEEE, per germline. CDR3 residues: CASTDAGGGHSYEQYF. The CDR3 bases are TGTGCCAGCACCGACGCCGGAGGGGGACACTCCTACGAGCAGTACTTC. Filled out from reference TRBV5-6 and TRBJ2-7, the complete variable domain reads DAGVTQSPTHLIKTRGQQVTLRCSPKSGHDTVSWYQQALGQGPQFIFQYYEEEERQRGNFPDRFSGHQFPNYSSELNVNALLLGDSALYLCASTDAGGGHSYEQYFGPGTRLTVT.

The chain has TRBV4-3 and TRBJ2-7; D remains unclear. This CDR3 has 15 residues. Germline V gene lookup returns CDR1 LGHNA and CDR2 YSLEER. V was shortened by 0 bases and J by 1 base, with 10 bases between the two germline ends. CDR3 residues: CASSQDRSRSYEQYF. The CDR3 DNA is TGCGCCAGCAGCCAAGATCGAAGCAGATCCTACGAGCAGTACTTC.

This chain joins TRBV4-2 and TRBJ2-1, with 7 bases aligning to TRBD2. Germline trimming cut 1 base from V and 7 bases from J; bases unmatched to any gene: 4. The germline V gene encodes CDR1 LGHNA and CDR2 YNFKEQ. The CDR3 runs 14 residues. CDR3 in amino acids: CASSQVGGRNEQFF. DNA of the CDR3: TGTGCCAGCAGCCAAGTCGGGGGGAGGAATGAGCAGTTCTTC.

This clonotype was recorded a few times. The chain employs TRBV29-1 and TRBJ2-7; TRBD1 might be the D (5 bases). This CDR3 contains 13 residues. Trimming took 4 bases from V and 3 from J, leaving 13 bases between them. CDR1 is SQVTM, CDR2 ANQGSEA, per germline. DNA for the CDR3: TGCAGCGTTGTTCAGGGCGTCGACTACGAGCAGTACTTC. This encodes CSVVQGVDYEQYF.

The rearrangement links TRBV30 to TRBJ1-1, with 7 positions matching TRBD1. The CDR3 spans 13 residues. J gave up 0 bases and V 7 bases, and 5 bases lay outside the gene matches. The V gene's germline CDR1 is GTSNPN and CDR2 SVGIG (reference sequence). The CDR3 reads CASDRAMNTEAFF. CDR3 DNA: TGTGCCTCAGACAGGGCTATGAACACTGAAGCTTTCTTT.

This clonotype appeared a few times. The V and J genes are TRBV4-1 and TRBJ2-2, with D possibly being TRBD2 (6 bases). The CDR3 spans 14 residues. V was trimmed by 1 base and J by 7 bases, leaving 10 bases between them. Looked up from germline, CDR1 is MGHRA and CDR2 is YSYEKL. The CDR3 protein is CASSQVTAGGELFF. CDR3 bases: TGCGCCAGCAGCCAAGTAACAGCGGGCGGGGAGCTGTTTTTT.

This clonotype was observed a handful of times. The chain employs TRBV4-2 and TRBJ2-7, with D maybe TRBD2 (5 bases). With 3 bases removed from V and 3 bases from J, the gap between germline ends came to 9 bases. Germline V lookup: CDR1 LGHNA, CDR2 YNFKEQ. CDR3 size: 13 residues. The CDR3 region has the DNA TGTGCCAGCAGCCAGGACGGACTCTACGAGCAGTACTTC. It translates to CASSQDGLYEQYF.

This clonotype was counted at least ten times. The J gene is TRBJ2-2, the V gene TRBV6-1, with D maybe TRBD1 (5 bases). The germline CDR1 and CDR2 sequences are MNHNS and SASEGT. This CDR3 has 14 amino acids. Trimming removed 0 bases at V and 11 bases at J, with 13 bases between. The DNA for the CDR3 is TGTGCCAGCAGTGAAGCCTTGGCAGGGATCGAGCTGTTTTTT. It codes for CASSEALAGIELFF.

The V and J genes are TRBV20-1 and TRBJ2-3; no reliable D call. V was clipped by 2 bases and J by 2 bases, with 8 bases between them. The CDR3 length is 13 residues. Per germline, CDR1 DFQATT and CDR2 SNEGSKA (reference sequence). The CDR3 DNA sequence: TGCAGTGCTAGACCGAGAGACACAGATACGCAGTATTTT. Translation gives CSARPRDTDTQYF.

The chain links TRBV19 to TRBJ1-1; D is undetermined. The CDR3 loop spans 15 amino acids. Trimming took 0 bases from V and 3 from J, leaving 11 bases between them. Germline V gene sequence: CDR1 LNHDA, CDR2 SQIVND (reference sequence). This CDR3 reads CASSIDLFLDTEAFF. In DNA form, the CDR3 reads TGTGCCAGTAGTATAGATCTCTTTTTGGACACTGAAGCTTTCTTT.

The chain recombines TRBV5-1 with TRBJ2-1, with D tentatively TRBD2 (5 bases). CDR1 and CDR2 (germline): SGHRS, YFSETQ. The V end was cut by 0 bases, the J end by 8 bases, with 15 bases between. The CDR3 covers 15 residues. The CDR3, as DNA: TGCGCCAGCAGCTTGGTTTCTAGCAATGTCGATGAGCAGTTCTTC. Protein sequence: CASSLVSSNVDEQFF.